What follows describes a single TCR beta chain. What it binds is unknown. The data originate from a study of blood T cells in healthy people across ages. Study-wide points: CMV infection status of these donors was not known.

For the second PCR, which ran for about 6 to 11 cycles, a sample-barcoded 5' primer and a J-beta primer mix were used. TCRdb re-derived calls from the 5' RACE reads in MiXCR, one entry per CDR3 protein. The repertoire holds 1.5 million to 2 million distinct CDR3 sequences, with approximately 28% as singletons. The V end lost 0 bases, the J end lost 3 bases, and 9 bases lay between the germline ends. CDR3 size: 14 residues. Germline CDR1 reads SGHRS; CDR2 reads YFSETQ. The sequencing sample was made of blood. The V gene is TRBV5-1, the J gene TRBJ2-5; no reliable D call. The receptor was isolated from a woman between 25 and 40 years old in good health. This chain's CDR3 is CASSLVGHKETQYF. CDR3 nucleotides: TGCGCCAGCAGCTTGGTCGGCCACAAAGAGACCCAGTACTTC.